A selection of T cell receptor beta chains follows, all from one sample in a study of cytomegalovirus exposure and HLA in healthy donors. Some clones are missing from TCRdb's copy, which holds only in-frame ones; the method was immunoSEQ multiplex PCR. The repertoire includes a few hundred thousand clones, around 89% of them detected once, and 0.37% sits in the top ten. Source material: PBMCs. The receptors originated from a woman younger than 30 in good health and CMV-seronegative. Each CDR3 is given with its conserved first and last residue. The D gene is left open where the match is weak. Only some rows state a clone size, as once, few, many or a class for expanded clones.

cdr3_length: 15
j_call: TRBJ1-2
clone_size: -
d_call: -
v_call: TRBV7-6
cdr3_aa: CASSPHRAGHYGYTF
cdr3_nt: TGTGCCAGCAGCCCTCACCGGGCAGGGCACTATGGCTACACCTTC

cdr3_length: 16
j_call: TRBJ2-1
clone_size: -
d_call: -
v_call: TRBV6-1
cdr3_aa: CASSGWGRGSYNEQFF
cdr3_nt: TGTGCCAGCAGTGGGTGGGGGCGCGGCTCCTACAATGAGCAGTTCTTC

cdr3_length: 15
j_call: TRBJ2-7
clone_size: -
d_call: -
v_call: TRBV5-6
cdr3_aa: CASSLVERPGYEQYF
cdr3_nt: TGTGCCAGCAGCTTGGTTGAGCGACCTGGATACGAGCAGTACTTC

cdr3_length: 14
j_call: TRBJ1-2
clone_size: few
d_call: TRBD1
v_call: TRBV28
cdr3_aa: CASSPKGQEYGYTF
cdr3_nt: TGTGCCAGCAGTCCTAAGGGACAGGAGTATGGCTACACCTTC

cdr3_length: 14
j_call: TRBJ1-1
clone_size: once
d_call: TRBD1
v_call: TRBV29-1
cdr3_aa: CSVEPHGQGTEAFF
cdr3_nt: TGCAGCGTTGAACCCCACGGACAGGGAACTGAAGCTTTCTTT

cdr3_length: 15
j_call: TRBJ1-1
clone_size: -
d_call: -
v_call: TRBV6-1
cdr3_aa: CASRATGGDHTEAFF
cdr3_nt: TGTGCCAGCAGGGCCACCGGAGGGGATCACACTGAAGCTTTCTTT

cdr3_length: 16
j_call: TRBJ2-2
clone_size: -
d_call: -
v_call: TRBV5-1
cdr3_aa: CASSWALGGNTGELFF
cdr3_nt: TGCGCCAGCAGCTGGGCCCTAGGGGGGAACACCGGGGAGCTGTTTTTT

cdr3_length: 17
j_call: TRBJ2-1
clone_size: -
d_call: TRBD2
v_call: TRBV4-2
cdr3_aa: CASSQDLWTSGNQEQFF
cdr3_nt: TGTGCCAGCAGCCAAGATCTTTGGACTAGCGGAAATCAGGAGCAGTTCTTC

cdr3_length: 14
j_call: TRBJ1-2
clone_size: -
d_call: -
v_call: TRBV5-1
cdr3_aa: CASNGWGLDYGYTF
cdr3_nt: TGCGCCAGCAATGGCTGGGGCTTGGACTATGGCTACACCTTC

cdr3_length: 16
j_call: TRBJ1-5
clone_size: -
d_call: TRBD1
v_call: TRBV10-3
cdr3_aa: CAISPGTGNSNQPQHF
cdr3_nt: TGTGCCATCAGTCCCGGGACAGGAAATAGCAATCAGCCCCAGCATTTT